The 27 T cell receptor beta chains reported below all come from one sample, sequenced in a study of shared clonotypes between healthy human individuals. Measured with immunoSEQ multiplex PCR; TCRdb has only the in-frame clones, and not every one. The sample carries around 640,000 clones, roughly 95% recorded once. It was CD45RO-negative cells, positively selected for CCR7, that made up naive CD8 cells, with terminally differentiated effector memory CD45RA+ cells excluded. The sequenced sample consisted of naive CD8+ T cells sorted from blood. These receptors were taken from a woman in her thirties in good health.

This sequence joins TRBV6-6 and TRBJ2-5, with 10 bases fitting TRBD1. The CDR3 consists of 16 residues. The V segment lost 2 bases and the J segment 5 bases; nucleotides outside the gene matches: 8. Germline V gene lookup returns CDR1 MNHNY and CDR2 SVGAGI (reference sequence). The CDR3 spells CASSYTWDRGMETQYF. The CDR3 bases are TGTGCCAGCAGTTACACATGGGACAGGGGTATGGAGACCCAGTACTTC.

For the CDR3, the DNA is TGTGCCAGCAGCTTAATTGGGGATGATGGCTACACCTTC. Translated, it gives CASSLIGDDGYTF. The chain carries TRBV7-8 and TRBJ1-2; D remains ambiguous. The CDR3 runs to 13 residues. V was cut by 2 bases and J by 6 bases, with 10 bases left in between. Germline loops: CDR1 SGHVS, CDR2 FQNEAQ. Using reference TRBV7-8 and TRBJ1-2 for the parts outside the CDR3, the full variable domain is GAGVSQSPRYKVAKRGQDVALRCDPISGHVSLFWYQQALGQGPEFLTYFQNEAQLDKSGLPSDRFFAERPEGSVSTLKIQRTQQEDSAVYLCASSLIGDDGYTFGSGTRLTVV.

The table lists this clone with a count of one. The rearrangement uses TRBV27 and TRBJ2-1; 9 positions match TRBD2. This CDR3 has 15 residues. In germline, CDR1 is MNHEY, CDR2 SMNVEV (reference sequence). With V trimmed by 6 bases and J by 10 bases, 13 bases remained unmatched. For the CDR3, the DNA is TGTGCCAGCAGCCTCCCGGGACTAGCCTTAGAAGAGCAGTTCTTC. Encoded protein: CASSLPGLALEEQFF.

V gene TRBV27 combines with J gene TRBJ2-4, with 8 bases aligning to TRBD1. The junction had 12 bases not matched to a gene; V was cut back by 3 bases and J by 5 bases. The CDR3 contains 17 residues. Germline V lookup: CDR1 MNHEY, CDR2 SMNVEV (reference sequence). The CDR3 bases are TGTGCCAGCAGTTTCTCGACCGACAGGGGCTGGGAAAACATTCAGTACTTC. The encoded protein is CASSFSTDRGWENIQYF.

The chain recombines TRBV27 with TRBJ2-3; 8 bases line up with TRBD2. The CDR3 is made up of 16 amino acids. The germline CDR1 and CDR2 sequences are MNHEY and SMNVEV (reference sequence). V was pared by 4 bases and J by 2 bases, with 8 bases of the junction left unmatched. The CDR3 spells CASSSYSGTVTDTQYF. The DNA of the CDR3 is TGTGCCAGCAGTTCGTATAGCGGGACCGTCACAGATACGCAGTATTTT.

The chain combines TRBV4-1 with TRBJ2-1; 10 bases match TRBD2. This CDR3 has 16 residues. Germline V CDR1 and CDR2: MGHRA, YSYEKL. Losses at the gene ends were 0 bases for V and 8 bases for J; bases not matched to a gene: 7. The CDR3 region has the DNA TGCGCCAGCAGCCAAGATCCAGCGGGAGGGCCCGATGAGCAGTTCTTC. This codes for CASSQDPAGGPDEQFF.

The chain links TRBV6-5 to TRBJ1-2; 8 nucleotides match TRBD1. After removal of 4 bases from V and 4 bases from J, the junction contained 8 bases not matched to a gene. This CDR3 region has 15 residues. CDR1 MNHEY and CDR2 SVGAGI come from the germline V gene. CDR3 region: CASSSPPTGGYGYTF. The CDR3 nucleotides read TGTGCCAGCAGTTCTCCTCCAACAGGGGGCTATGGCTACACCTTC.

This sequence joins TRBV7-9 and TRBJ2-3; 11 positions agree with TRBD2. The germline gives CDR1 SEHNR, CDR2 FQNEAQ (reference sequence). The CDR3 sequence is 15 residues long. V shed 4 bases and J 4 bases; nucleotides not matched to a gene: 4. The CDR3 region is CASSSIAGGPDTQYF. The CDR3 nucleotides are TGTGCCAGCAGCTCGATAGCGGGAGGGCCAGATACGCAGTATTTT.

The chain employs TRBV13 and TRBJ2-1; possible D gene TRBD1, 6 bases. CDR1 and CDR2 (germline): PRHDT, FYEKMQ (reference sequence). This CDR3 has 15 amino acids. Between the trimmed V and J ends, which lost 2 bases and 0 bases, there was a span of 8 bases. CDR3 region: CASSLNRASYNEQFF. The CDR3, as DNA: TGTGCCAGCAGCTTAAACAGGGCCTCCTACAATGAGCAGTTCTTC.

DNA of the CDR3: TGTGCCAGCAGCTCGGGACTAGCGGGAGGTTCTGAGCAGTTCTTC. It is translated as CASSSGLAGGSEQFF. The chain joins TRBV13 to TRBJ2-1; 15 nucleotides match TRBD2. Trimming cost V 4 bases and J 9 bases; bases outside gene matches: 4. Germline V CDR1 and CDR2: PRHDT, FYEKMQ (reference sequence). The CDR3 has 15 amino acids.

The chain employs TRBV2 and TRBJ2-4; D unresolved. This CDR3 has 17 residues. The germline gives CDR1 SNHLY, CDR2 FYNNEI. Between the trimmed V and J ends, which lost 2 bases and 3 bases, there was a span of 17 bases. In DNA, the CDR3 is TGTGCCAGCAGTGAAAAGAGTCGGGCCCTAGGCAAAAACATTCAGTACTTC. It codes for CASSEKSRALGKNIQYF.

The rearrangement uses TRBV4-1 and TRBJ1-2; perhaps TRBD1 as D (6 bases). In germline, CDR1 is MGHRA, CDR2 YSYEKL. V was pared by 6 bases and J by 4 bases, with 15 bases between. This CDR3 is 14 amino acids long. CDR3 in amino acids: CASSHRDRSYGYTF. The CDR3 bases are TGCGCCAGCAGTCACAGGGACCGCAGCTATGGCTACACCTTC.

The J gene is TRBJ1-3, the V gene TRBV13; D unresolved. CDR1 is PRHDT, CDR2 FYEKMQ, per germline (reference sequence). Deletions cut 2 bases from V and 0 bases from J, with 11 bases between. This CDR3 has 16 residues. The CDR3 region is CASSLNPDSSGNTIYF. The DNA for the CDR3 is TGTGCCAGCAGCTTAAACCCCGATTCCTCTGGAAACACCATATATTTT. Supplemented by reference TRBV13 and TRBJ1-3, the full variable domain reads AAGVIQSPRHLIKEKRETATLKCYPIPRHDTVYWYQQGPGQDPQFLISFYEKMQSDKGSIPDRFSAQQFSDYHSELNMSSLELGDSALYFCASSLNPDSSGNTIYFGEGSWLTVV.

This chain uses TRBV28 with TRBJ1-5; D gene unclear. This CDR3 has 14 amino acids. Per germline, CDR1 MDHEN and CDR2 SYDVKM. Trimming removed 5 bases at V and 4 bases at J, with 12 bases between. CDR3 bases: TGTGCCAGCAGTCTAGGACGGGATAATCAGCCCCAGCATTTT. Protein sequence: CASSLGRDNQPQHF. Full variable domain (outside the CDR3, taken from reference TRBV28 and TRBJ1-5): DVKVTQSSRYLVKRTGEKVFLECVQDMDHENMFWYRQDPGLGLRLIYFSYDVKMKEKGDIPEGYSVSREKKERFSLILESASTNQTSMYLCASSLGRDNQPQHFGDGTRLSIL.

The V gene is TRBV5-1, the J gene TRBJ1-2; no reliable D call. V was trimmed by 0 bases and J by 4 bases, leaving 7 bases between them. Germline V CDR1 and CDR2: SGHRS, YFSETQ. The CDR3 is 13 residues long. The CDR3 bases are TGCGCCAGCAGCTTGGACGGTCCCTATGGCTACACCTTC. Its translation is CASSLDGPYGYTF.

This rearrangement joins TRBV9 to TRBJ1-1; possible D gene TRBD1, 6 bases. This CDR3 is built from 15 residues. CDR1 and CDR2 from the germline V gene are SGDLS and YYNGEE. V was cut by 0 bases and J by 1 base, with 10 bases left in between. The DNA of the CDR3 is TGTGCCAGCAGCGTAGGAGAGGGGGGGAACACTGAAGCTTTCTTT. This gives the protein CASSVGEGGNTEAFF.

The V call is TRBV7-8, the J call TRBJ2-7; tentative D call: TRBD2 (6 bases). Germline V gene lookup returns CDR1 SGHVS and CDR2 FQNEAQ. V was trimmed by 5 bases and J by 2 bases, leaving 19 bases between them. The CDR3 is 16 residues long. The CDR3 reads CASSPEGLELTYEQYF. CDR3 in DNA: TGTGCCAGCAGCCCGGAGGGGTTAGAGTTGACCTACGAGCAGTACTTC.

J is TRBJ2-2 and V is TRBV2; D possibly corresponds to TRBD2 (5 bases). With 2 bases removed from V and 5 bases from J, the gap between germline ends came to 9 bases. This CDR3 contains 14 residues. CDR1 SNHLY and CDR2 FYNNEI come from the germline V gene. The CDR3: CASSEREGTGELFF. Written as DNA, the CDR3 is TGTGCCAGCAGTGAACGGGAAGGGACCGGGGAGCTGTTTTTT.

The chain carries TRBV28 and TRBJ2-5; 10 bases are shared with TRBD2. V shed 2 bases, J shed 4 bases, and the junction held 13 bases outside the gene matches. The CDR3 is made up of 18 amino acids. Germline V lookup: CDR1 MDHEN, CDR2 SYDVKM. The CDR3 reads CASSLGFLAGVSRETQYF. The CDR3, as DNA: TGTGCCAGCAGTTTAGGTTTTCTAGCGGGAGTGTCGCGAGAGACCCAGTACTTC.

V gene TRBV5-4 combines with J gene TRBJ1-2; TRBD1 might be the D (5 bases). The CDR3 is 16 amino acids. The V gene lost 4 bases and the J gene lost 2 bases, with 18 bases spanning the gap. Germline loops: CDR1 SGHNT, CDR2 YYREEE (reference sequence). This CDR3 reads CASSPDFGGANYGYTF. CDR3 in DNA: TGTGCCAGCAGCCCGGACTTCGGCGGGGCAAACTATGGCTACACCTTC.

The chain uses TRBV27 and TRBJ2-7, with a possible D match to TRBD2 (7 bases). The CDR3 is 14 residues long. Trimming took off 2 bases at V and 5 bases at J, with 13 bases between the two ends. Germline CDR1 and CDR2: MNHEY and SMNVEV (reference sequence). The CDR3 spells CASSLGSGGNEQYF. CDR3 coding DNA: TGTGCCAGCAGTTTAGGATCGGGGGGCAACGAGCAGTACTTC.

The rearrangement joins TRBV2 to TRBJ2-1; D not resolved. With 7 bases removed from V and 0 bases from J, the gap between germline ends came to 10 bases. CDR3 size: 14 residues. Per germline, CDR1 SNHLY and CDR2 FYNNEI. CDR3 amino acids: CASTDSSSYNEQFF. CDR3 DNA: TGTGCCAGCACCGACTCGAGCTCCTACAATGAGCAGTTCTTC.

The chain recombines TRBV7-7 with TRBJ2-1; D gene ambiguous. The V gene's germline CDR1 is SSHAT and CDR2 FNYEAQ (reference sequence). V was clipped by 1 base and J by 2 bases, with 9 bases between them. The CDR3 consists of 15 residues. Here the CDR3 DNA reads TGTGCCAGCAGCTTAGGGGAAGGAGCCTACAATGAGCAGTTCTTC. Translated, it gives CASSLGEGAYNEQFF.

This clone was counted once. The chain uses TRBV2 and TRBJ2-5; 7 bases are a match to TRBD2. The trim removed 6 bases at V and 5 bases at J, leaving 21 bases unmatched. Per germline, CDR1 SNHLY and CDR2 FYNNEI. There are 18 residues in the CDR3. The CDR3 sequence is CASSQLSGLILSRETQYF. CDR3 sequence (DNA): TGTGCCAGCAGCCAATTATCGGGACTAATTCTTTCTAGGGAGACCCAGTACTTC. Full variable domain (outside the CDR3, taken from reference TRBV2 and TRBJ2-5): EPEVTQTPSHQVTQMGQEVILRCVPISNHLYFYWYRQILGQKVEFLVSFYNNEISEKSEIFDDQFSVERPDGSNFTLKIRSTKLEDSAMYFCASSQLSGLILSRETQYFGPGTRLLVL.

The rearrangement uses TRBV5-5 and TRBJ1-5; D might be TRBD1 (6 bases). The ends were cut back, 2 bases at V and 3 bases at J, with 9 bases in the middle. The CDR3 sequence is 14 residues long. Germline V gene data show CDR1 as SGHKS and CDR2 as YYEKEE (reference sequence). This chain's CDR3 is CASSLQGINQPQHF. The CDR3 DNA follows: TGTGCCAGCAGCTTACAGGGTATCAATCAGCCCCAGCATTTT.

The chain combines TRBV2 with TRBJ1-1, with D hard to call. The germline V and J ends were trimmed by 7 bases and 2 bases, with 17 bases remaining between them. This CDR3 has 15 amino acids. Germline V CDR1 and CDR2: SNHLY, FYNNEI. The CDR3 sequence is CASNYGLTKNTEAFF. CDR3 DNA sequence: TGTGCCAGCAATTACGGACTTACGAAAAACACTGAAGCTTTCTTT.

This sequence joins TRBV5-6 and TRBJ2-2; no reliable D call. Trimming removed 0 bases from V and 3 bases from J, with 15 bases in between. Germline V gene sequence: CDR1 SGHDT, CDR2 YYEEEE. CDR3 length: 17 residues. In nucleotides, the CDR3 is TGTGCCAGCAGCTTGGAGGCCCGGCCCAGACACACCGGGGAGCTGTTTTTT. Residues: CASSLEARPRHTGELFF.